This T cell receptor beta chain was captured in a study of T cell repertoires in cytomegalovirus infection. Study in general: CMV epitopes used comprised recently identified HLA-C-restricted ones and well-studied HLA-B-restricted ones. Based on public TCR beta signatures, there were indications of CMV infection and of a matching HLA type.

Overall study findings and caveats: Summed public TCR beta family frequency identified CMV carriers bearing the relevant HLA. CMV-specific TCR beta clonotypes restricted by HLA-C were the ones dominating the ex vivo response.

MiXCR, applied by TCRdb to the reads, yields one record per CDR3 protein. The data show roughly 500,000 distinct CDR3 sequences, about 44% seen once. Worth noting for this clonotype: Antigen: not known.

Germline CDR1 is SGHKS and CDR2 is YYEKEE (reference sequence). The CDR3 covers 15 residues. V lost 0 bases, J lost 3 bases, and 13 bases lay in between. The chain combines TRBV5-5 with TRBJ2-7; D remains ambiguous. This specimen was cultured PBMCs, taken from culture after CMV antigen stimulation. The clonotype originates from a human donor in good health (CMV status not recorded). Some clones in this sample may be carry-over from other donors' samples. CDR3 amino acids: CASSLAGNTNYEQYF. The CDR3 DNA reads as TGTGCCAGCAGCTTGGCGGGCAACACCAACTACGAGCAGTACTTC.